The 31 T cell receptor beta chains given below trace back to one sample, sequenced in a study of technical replicates of blood from four donors. This table comes from immunoSEQ multiplex PCR, and its TCRdb copy is limited to in-frame clones, with some not included. The table shows about 70,000 clones, with approximately 90% occurring only once. Material for sequencing was T cells isolated from PBMCs. These receptors originate from a human donor in good health.

About this clone: Other DNA sequences from this sample encode an identical CDR3 as well. J is TRBJ2-7 and V is TRBV7-2; perhaps TRBD1 as D (5 bases). Trimming removed 6 bases at V and 4 bases at J, with 7 bases between. Germline assignment: CDR1 SGHTA and CDR2 FQGNSA. CDR3 length: 11 residues. The CDR3 region has the DNA TGTGCCAGCAGTGACAGATACGAGCAGTACTTC. Encoded protein: CASSDRYEQYF.

This clone was seen a single time. The rearrangement links TRBV5-1 to TRBJ2-5; D is possibly TRBD1 (5 bases). CDR1 and CDR2 from the germline V gene are SGHRS and YFSETQ. CDR3 size: 13 residues. The ends were cut back, 0 bases at V and 7 bases at J, with 10 bases in the middle. The CDR3 loop reads CASSLEQERTQYF. In DNA, the CDR3 is TGCGCCAGCAGCTTGGAACAGGAAAGGACCCAGTACTTC.

V and J are TRBV6-5 and TRBJ2-5, with 9 bases that match TRBD2. Trimming cost V 2 bases and J 5 bases; bases outside gene matches: 9. The CDR3 consists of 16 residues. Germline CDR1 reads MNHEY; CDR2 reads SVGAGI. In DNA, the CDR3 is TGTGCCAGCAGTTACGGGATAGCGGGAGACCGGGAGACCCAGTACTTC. Protein: CASSYGIAGDRETQYF.

V usage is TRBV14 and J usage is TRBJ2-3; 10 nucleotides align to TRBD2. Unmatched junction bases numbered 6, after V lost 1 base and J lost 11 bases. Germline V gives CDR1 SGHDN, CDR2 FVKESK. This CDR3 has 14 residues. The CDR3 sequence is CASSQVASGSKQYF. CDR3 DNA sequence: TGTGCCAGCAGCCAAGTGGCTAGCGGGAGTAAGCAGTATTTT. Full variable domain (outside the CDR3, taken from reference TRBV14 and TRBJ2-3): EAGVTQFPSHSVIEKGQTVTLRCDPISGHDNLYWYRRVMGKEIKFLLHFVKESKQDESGMPNNRFLAERTGGTYSTLKVQPAELEDSGVYFCASSQVASGSKQYFGPGTRLTVL.

The V and J genes are TRBV11-2 and TRBJ2-5; 13 bases fit TRBD2. The J segment lost 4 bases and the V segment lost 5 bases, leaving 4 bases of the junction unmatched. Germline V lookup: CDR1 SGHAT, CDR2 FQNNGV. CDR3 length: 15 amino acids. This CDR3 is CASSRLAGGVETQYF. The CDR3 DNA reads as TGTGCCAGCAGCCGACTAGCGGGAGGTGTAGAGACCCAGTACTTC. Complete variable domain (other parts from reference TRBV11-2 and TRBJ2-5): EAGVAQSPRYKIIEKRQSVAFWCNPISGHATLYWYQQILGQGPKLLIQFQNNGVVDDSQLPKDRFSAERLKGVDSTLKIQPAKLEDSAVYLCASSRLAGGVETQYFGPGTRLLVL.

The chain is built from TRBV19 and TRBJ1-4; 7 bases agree with TRBD1. The CDR3 loop spans 14 amino acids. Germline V gene sequence: CDR1 LNHDA, CDR2 SQIVND (reference sequence). Trimming at V came to 4 bases and at J to 3 bases, leaving 2 bases not matched to a gene. The CDR3 sequence is CASSTQGANEKLFF. The CDR3 DNA sequence: TGTGCCAGTAGTACCCAGGGGGCTAATGAAAAACTGTTTTTT. Supplemented by reference TRBV19 and TRBJ1-4, the full variable domain reads DGGITQSPKYLFRKEGQNVTLSCEQNLNHDAMYWYRQDPGQGLRLIYYSQIVNDFQKGDIAEGYSVSREKKESFPLTVTSAQKNPTAFYLCASSTQGANEKLFFGSGTQLSVL.

Only one count was recorded for this clone. The V and J genes are TRBV6-5 and TRBJ2-1; D perhaps matches TRBD2 (6 bases). Germline CDR1 reads MNHEY; CDR2 reads SVGAGI. With 11 bases removed from V and 1 base from J, the gap between germline ends came to 15 bases. The CDR3 consists of 14 residues. Written as DNA, the CDR3 is TGTGCCTCCCGGCCGGGAGCGTCCTACAATGAGCAGTTCTTC. Protein: CASRPGASYNEQFF.

This rearrangement joins TRBV7-8 to TRBJ1-1; no definite D call. From germline, CDR1 is SGHVS and CDR2 FQNEAQ. This CDR3 has 15 amino acids. The germline V and J ends were trimmed by 1 base and 1 base, with 10 bases remaining between them. CDR3 nucleotides: TGTGCCAGCAGCTTAGAGGCGGGATGGAACACTGAAGCTTTCTTT. It yields the protein CASSLEAGWNTEAFF.

Only a few counts were recorded for this clone. The chain combines TRBV7-9 with TRBJ1-1, with D unresolved. With 8 bases removed from V and 4 bases from J, the gap between germline ends came to 14 bases. This CDR3 comprises 13 residues. CDR1 and CDR2 (germline): SEHNR, FQNEAQ (reference sequence). As DNA, the CDR3 is TGTGCCAGCGACTACGCTTGGGGCACTGAAGCTTTCTTT. This encodes CASDYAWGTEAFF.

This clone showed up just once. The V and J genes are TRBV7-2 and TRBJ2-1, with TRBD2 matching over 11 bases. The trim removed 5 bases at V and 5 bases at J, leaving 11 bases unmatched. The CDR3 is 17 amino acids. Per germline, CDR1 SGHTA and CDR2 FQGNSA. The DNA of the CDR3 is TGTGCCAGCAGCCCCACTTGGGGGACTAGCGGCAACAATGAGCAGTTCTTC. As protein: CASSPTWGTSGNNEQFF.

This CDR3 reads CSVDAGTSGISETQYF. DNA for the CDR3: TGCAGCGTTGACGCCGGGACTAGCGGGATTTCAGAGACCCAGTACTTC. This chain connects TRBV29-1 to TRBJ2-5; 13 bases agree with TRBD2. The CDR3 runs to 16 residues. CDR1 and CDR2 (germline): SQVTM, ANQGSEA. The ends lost 3 bases at V and 4 bases at J; junction bases unmatched: 8. Full variable domain (rest looked up from reference TRBV29-1 and TRBJ2-5): SAVISQKPSRDICQRGTSLTIQCQVDSQVTMMFWYRQQPGQSLTLIATANQGSEATYESGFVIDKFPISRPNLTFSTLTVSNMSPEDSSIYLCSVDAGTSGISETQYFGPGTRLLVL.

The V and J genes are TRBV30 and TRBJ2-1; perhaps TRBD2 as D (5 bases). The germline V gene has CDR1 GTSNPN and CDR2 SVGIG (reference sequence). This CDR3 region has 14 residues. The germline V and J ends were trimmed by 2 bases and 4 bases, with 12 bases remaining between them. Here the CDR3 reads CAWSRGNPYNEQFF. The DNA for the CDR3 is TGTGCCTGGAGTAGAGGGAACCCATACAATGAGCAGTTCTTC. The entire variable domain, with the rest obtained from reference TRBV30 and TRBJ2-1, is as follows: SQTIHQWPATLVQPVGSPLSLECTVEGTSNPNLYWYRQAAGRGLQLLFYSVGIGQISSEVPQNLSASRPQDRQFILSSKKLLLSDSGFYLCAWSRGNPYNEQFFGPGTRLTVL.

The J gene is TRBJ1-1, the V gene TRBV7-2; D not resolved. The CDR3 spans 14 residues. Trimming removed 4 bases from V and 3 bases from J, with 12 bases in between. CDR1 is SGHTA, CDR2 FQGNSA, per germline. Written as DNA, the CDR3 is TGTGCCAGCAGCTCTAGCTCCGGGGACACTGAAGCTTTCTTT. Encoded protein: CASSSSSGDTEAFF.

The V gene is TRBV30, the J gene TRBJ2-1; D is perhaps TRBD2 (6 bases). There are 17 residues in the CDR3. Germline CDR1 GTSNPN, CDR2 SVGIG (reference sequence). The ends were cut back, 5 bases at V and 0 bases at J, with 20 bases in the middle. The CDR3 region is CAWYNMGLTSSYNEQFF. The CDR3 nucleotides are TGTGCCTGGTATAACATGGGACTCACGAGCTCCTACAATGAGCAGTTCTTC.

The rearrangement uses TRBV9 and TRBJ2-2; 9 bases are a match to TRBD2. Unmatched junction bases numbered 11, after V lost 0 bases and J lost 5 bases. This CDR3 has 18 residues. Germline CDR1 and CDR2: SGDLS and YYNGEE. The DNA of the CDR3 is TGTGCCAGCAGCGTAGGCAGTAGCGGGAGATACTCGACCGGGGAGCTGTTTTTT. This sequence encodes CASSVGSSGRYSTGELFF. Combining the CDR3 with reference TRBV9 and TRBJ2-2 gives the whole variable domain DSGVTQTPKHLITATGQRVTLRCSPRSGDLSVYWYQQSLDQGLQFLIQYYNGEERAKGNILERFSAQQFPDLHSELNLSSLELGDSALYFCASSVGSSGRYSTGELFFGEGSRLTVL.

The genes are TRBV6-1 and TRBJ2-2; D possibly corresponds to TRBD1 (5 bases). Germline V lookup: CDR1 MNHNS, CDR2 SASEGT. The V end lost 10 bases, the J end lost 6 bases, and 9 bases lay between the germline ends. This CDR3 is built from 11 residues. This chain's CDR3 is CAIQVSGELFF. The CDR3 coding sequence is TGTGCCATACAGGTCTCCGGGGAGCTGTTTTTT.

V is TRBV28 and J is TRBJ2-1; TRBD2 aligns across 11 bases. Trimming at V came to 1 base and at J to 2 bases, leaving 10 bases not matched to a gene. The V gene's germline CDR1 is MDHEN and CDR2 SYDVKM. This CDR3 is built from 19 residues. The CDR3, as DNA: TGTGCCAGCAGTTTATTCTACGCTAGCGGGAGGCCACCCTACAATGAGCAGTTCTTC. Protein product: CASSLFYASGRPPYNEQFF.

A single count supports this clone. This chain links TRBV28 with TRBJ1-1, with D unclear. Germline CDR1 is MDHEN and CDR2 is SYDVKM. The CDR3 totals 15 residues. Trimming removed 2 bases from V and 1 base from J, with 11 bases in between. CDR3 region: CASSLSLAGNTEAFF. DNA for the CDR3: TGTGCCAGCAGTTTAAGTCTGGCGGGGAACACTGAAGCTTTCTTT.

V gene TRBV10-1 combines with J gene TRBJ1-1; no clear D gene. Germline V gene sequence: CDR1 WNHNN, CDR2 SYGVQD (reference sequence). The CDR3 is made up of 11 amino acids. Trimming removed 6 bases at V and 12 bases at J, with 14 bases between. The CDR3 DNA reads as TGCGCCAGCAGCGTAAGAGAAAGAACTTTCTTT. Translation gives CASSVRERTFF.

The genes are TRBV9 and TRBJ2-3; 16 bases fit TRBD2. After removal of 4 bases from V and 2 bases from J, the junction contained 22 bases not matched to a gene. The CDR3 is 23 amino acids. Germline CDR1 reads SGDLS; CDR2 reads YYNGEE. DNA of the CDR3: TGTGCCAGCAGCCCCTCTCCGGGCCAAGTAAAGGGACTAGCGGGAGGGCTCACAGATACGCAGTATTTT. As protein: CASSPSPGQVKGLAGGLTDTQYF.

The genes are TRBV19 and TRBJ2-5; 10 bases map to TRBD2. Germline lookup yields CDR1 LNHDA and CDR2 SQIVND (reference sequence). This CDR3 is 16 amino acids long. V was clipped by 4 bases and J by 5 bases; unmatched bases: 10. The CDR3 region has the DNA TGTGCCAGTAGTAAGTCAGCGGGAGGGCCTGGGGAGACCCAGTACTTC. It codes for CASSKSAGGPGETQYF.

The CDR3 DNA follows: TGTGCCAGCAGCCAAGTGGGAGCTGGGGCCCAGTACTTC. Its protein product is CASSQVGAGAQYF. The chain has TRBV14 and TRBJ2-5; D may be TRBD2 (5 bases). Germline assignment: CDR1 SGHDN and CDR2 FVKESK. The CDR3 spans 13 residues. The V end lost 1 base, the J end lost 9 bases, and 12 bases lay between the germline ends. Together with reference TRBV14 and TRBJ2-5, the CDR3 gives the full variable domain: EAGVTQFPSHSVIEKGQTVTLRCDPISGHDNLYWYRRVMGKEIKFLLHFVKESKQDESGMPNNRFLAERTGGTYSTLKVQPAELEDSGVYFCASSQVGAGAQYFGPGTRLLVL.

J is TRBJ2-7 and V is TRBV7-2; 12 bases map to TRBD2. The germline V gene has CDR1 SGHTA and CDR2 FQGNSA. The CDR3 contains 14 residues. V lost 4 bases, J lost 5 bases, and 3 bases stayed unmatched. The CDR3 DNA is TGTGCCAGCAGCTCGGGACTAGCGGGCCACGAGCAGTACTTC. Translation: CASSSGLAGHEQYF.

This rearrangement joins TRBV10-1 to TRBJ2-7; 7 nucleotides align to TRBD2. The CDR3 spans 15 residues. Trimming at V came to 3 bases and at J to 5 bases, leaving 10 bases not matched to a gene. Looked up from germline, CDR1 is WNHNN and CDR2 is SYGVQD (reference sequence). Here the CDR3 reads CASSEVRELSNEQYF. CDR3 bases: TGCGCCAGCAGTGAAGTGCGGGAGTTAAGCAACGAGCAGTACTTC.

V usage is TRBV9 and J usage is TRBJ1-1, with 10 positions matching TRBD1. This CDR3 is built from 13 residues. Losses at the gene ends were 3 bases for V and 4 bases for J; bases not matched to a gene: 0. Germline lookup yields CDR1 SGDLS and CDR2 YYNGEE. The CDR3 reads CASSGDRGTEAFF. The CDR3 nucleotides read TGTGCCAGCAGCGGGGACAGGGGCACTGAAGCTTTCTTT.

The rearrangement joins TRBV6-4 to TRBJ2-1, with 12 bases identical to TRBD2. Unmatched junction bases numbered 2, after V lost 0 bases and J lost 8 bases. CDR1 is MRHNA and CDR2 is SNTAGT in the germline V gene. There are 15 residues in the CDR3. DNA for the CDR3: TGTGCCAGCAGTGACTCGGGACTAGCGGGCGATGAGCAGTTCTTC. Amino acids: CASSDSGLAGDEQFF.

The V and J genes are TRBV6-5 and TRBJ1-3; D not certain. From germline, CDR1 is MNHEY and CDR2 SVGAGI. The CDR3 loop spans 16 amino acids. The ends were cut back, 0 bases at V and 4 bases at J, with 13 bases in the middle. CDR3 residues: CASSYSLALAGNTIYF. CDR3 DNA: TGTGCCAGCAGTTACTCACTTGCCTTAGCGGGAAACACCATATATTTT.

The V call is TRBV2, the J call TRBJ1-2; D not resolved. The CDR3 sequence is 11 residues long. V gave up 4 bases and J gave up 8 bases, with 8 bases separating them. In germline, CDR1 is SNHLY, CDR2 FYNNEI. Here the CDR3 reads CASSGSGGYTF. The CDR3 nucleotides read TGTGCCAGCAGTGGAAGTGGCGGCTACACCTTC.

The rearrangement uses TRBV9 and TRBJ2-1; possibly TRBD2 for D (6 bases). V was cut by 4 bases and J by 0 bases, with 11 bases left in between. The CDR3 totals 15 residues. The germline V gene encodes CDR1 SGDLS and CDR2 YYNGEE. CDR3 in amino acids: CASSTAGSSYNEQFF. CDR3 in DNA: TGTGCCAGCAGCACAGCCGGGAGCTCCTACAATGAGCAGTTCTTC.

The chain combines TRBV29-1 with TRBJ2-1; no reliable D call. Trimming removed 4 bases from V and 7 bases from J, with 14 bases in between. Germline V gene lookup returns CDR1 SQVTM and CDR2 ANQGSEA. The CDR3 is made up of 13 amino acids. The CDR3 DNA sequence: TGCAGCGTTGCGCCTGAGAACCCAAATGAGCAGTTCTTC. Translating gives CSVAPENPNEQFF.

This clone was recorded only once. This chain uses TRBV27 with TRBJ1-2, with 7 bases matching TRBD1. J was trimmed by 7 bases and V by 4 bases; bases with no gene match: 9. The germline V gene encodes CDR1 MNHEY and CDR2 SMNVEV (reference sequence). CDR3 length: 14 residues. The CDR3 sequence is CASSSGQAGSGYTF. CDR3 bases: TGTGCCAGCAGTTCCGGACAGGCCGGAAGTGGCTACACCTTC.